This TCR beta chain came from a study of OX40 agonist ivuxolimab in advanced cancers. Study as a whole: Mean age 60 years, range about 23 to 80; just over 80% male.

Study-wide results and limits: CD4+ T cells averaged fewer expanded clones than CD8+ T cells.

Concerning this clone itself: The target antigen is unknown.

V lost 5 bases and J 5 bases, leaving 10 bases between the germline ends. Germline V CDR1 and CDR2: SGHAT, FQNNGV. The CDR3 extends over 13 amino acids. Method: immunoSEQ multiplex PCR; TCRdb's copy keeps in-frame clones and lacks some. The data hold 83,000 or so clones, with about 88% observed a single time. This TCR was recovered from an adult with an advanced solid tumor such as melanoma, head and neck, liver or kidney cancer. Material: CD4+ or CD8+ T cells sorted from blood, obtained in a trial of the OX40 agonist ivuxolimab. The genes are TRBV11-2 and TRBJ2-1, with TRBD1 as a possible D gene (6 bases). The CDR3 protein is CASSRWTDNEQFF. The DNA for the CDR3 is TGTGCCAGCAGCAGATGGACAGACAATGAGCAGTTCTTC.